The 10 T cell receptor beta chains below come from one sample, sequenced in a study of blood T cell repertoires in COVID-19. TCRdb's table, derived via immunoSEQ multiplex PCR, lists solely in-frame clones and lacks some. There are about 68,000 clones in the sample; approximately 88% occur only once, and about 2.1% lies in the top ten. Sequencing was carried out using peripheral blood. The receptor set was obtained from a human donor in a cohort sampled during active COVID-19.

This chain joins TRBV7-2 and TRBJ2-5; 7 bases are a match to TRBD2. V shed 6 bases and J 7 bases; nucleotides not matched to a gene: 14. Germline CDR1 is SGHTA and CDR2 is FQGNSA. The CDR3 has 15 amino acids. The CDR3 DNA sequence: TGTGCCAGCAGTATCGGGACTACCCATCCGGGGACCCAGTACTTC. Protein sequence: CASSIGTTHPGTQYF.

V gene TRBV7-2 combines with J gene TRBJ1-2; D remains unclear. Trimming stripped 5 bases from V and 6 bases from J, with 16 bases between. Germline lookup yields CDR1 SGHTA and CDR2 FQGNSA. The CDR3 has 14 residues. CDR3 amino acids: CASSPGVYGDGYTF. The CDR3 DNA sequence: TGTGCCAGCAGCCCGGGAGTTTATGGGGATGGCTACACCTTC. Full variable domain (rest looked up from reference TRBV7-2 and TRBJ1-2): GAGVSQSPSNKVTEKGKDVELRCDPISGHTALYWYRQSLGQGLEFLIYFQGNSAPDKSGLPSDRFSAERTGGSVSTLTIQRTQQEDSAVYLCASSPGVYGDGYTFGSGTRLTVV.

The chain couples TRBV3-1 (or the pseudogene TRBV3-2) to TRBJ2-7, with D unresolved. The V and J ends lost 4 bases and 2 bases respectively, with 12 bases between them. There are 14 residues in the CDR3. The germline gives CDR1 LGHDT, CDR2 YNNKEL (reference sequence). The chain's CDR3 is CASSRVEPPYEQYF. The CDR3 nucleotides read TGTGCCAGCAGCCGTGTAGAACCCCCCTACGAGCAGTACTTC.

This clone was found a few times. The CDR3 DNA reads TGCGCCAGCAGCTTGATGGGACAGGGGGCTGAGACCCAGTACTTC. This encodes CASSLMGQGAETQYF. The chain links TRBV5-1 to TRBJ2-5; 12 nucleotides align to TRBD1. Germline V gene lookup returns CDR1 SGHRS and CDR2 YFSETQ. This CDR3 contains 15 residues. The V gene end was trimmed by 1 base and the J gene end by 5 bases; junction bases not matched to a gene: 3.

This clone was seen just once. The chain joins TRBV5-1 to TRBJ1-1; 8 bases match TRBD1. The CDR3 consists of 15 residues. The V segment lost 0 bases and the J segment 4 bases; nucleotides outside the gene matches: 5. Germline V gene lookup returns CDR1 SGHRS and CDR2 YFSETQ. Here the CDR3 DNA reads TGCGCCAGCAGCTTGGACAGGGGGGTTGGCACTGAAGCTTTCTTT. It specifies CASSLDRGVGTEAFF.

The gene calls are TRBV6-4 and TRBJ1-2; D possibly corresponds to TRBD1 (5 bases). This CDR3 contains 14 residues. Trimming removed 2 bases at V and 2 bases at J, with 9 bases between. CDR1 and CDR2 from the germline V gene are MRHNA and SNTAGT. CDR3: CASSDGAGNYGYTF. CDR3 nucleotide sequence: TGTGCCAGCAGTGACGGGGCAGGGAACTATGGCTACACCTTC.

The chain joins TRBV27 to TRBJ2-7; weak D call: TRBD1 (5 bases). V was pared by 8 bases and J by 2 bases, with 13 bases between. Germline-derived CDR1 and CDR2 are MNHEY and SMNVEV (reference sequence). CDR3 length equals 13 residues. CDR3 residues: CASRNPTAYEQYF. The CDR3, as DNA: TGTGCCAGCCGGAACCCGACAGCCTACGAGCAGTACTTC.

This rearrangement joins TRBV3-1 (or the pseudogene TRBV3-2) to TRBJ1-4; 10 nucleotides line up with TRBD1. V was clipped by 6 bases and J by 6 bases; unmatched bases: 13. The CDR3 runs to 17 residues. Germline CDR1 LGHDT, CDR2 YNNKEL (reference sequence). CDR3 sequence: CASSLKGQGIWHEKLFF. The CDR3 nucleotides are TGTGCCAGCAGTCTCAAGGGACAGGGGATTTGGCATGAAAAACTGTTTTTT.

J is TRBJ2-3 and V is TRBV30, with 8 nucleotides matching TRBD2. The CDR3 has 15 residues. V was clipped by 0 bases and J by 4 bases; unmatched bases: 6. The germline gives CDR1 GTSNPN, CDR2 SVGIG (reference sequence). In nucleotides, the CDR3 is TGTGCCTGGAGTGTGGACAGCGGGAGAGCAGATACGCAGTATTTT. Translated: CAWSVDSGRADTQYF.

The chain joins TRBV4-3 to TRBJ2-3; unclear D gene. The germline V and J ends were trimmed by 2 bases and 2 bases, with 2 bases remaining between them. CDR1 and CDR2 from the germline V gene are LGHNA and YSLEER. This CDR3 contains 12 residues. The CDR3 spells CASSQHTDTQYF. The CDR3 DNA reads TGCGCCAGCAGCCAACACACAGATACGCAGTATTTT.